This paragraph covers one T cell receptor beta chain sequence. Its cognate antigen has yet to be identified. No base qualities exist here, and no much larger clone lies one base off it. V was cut back by 0 bases and J by 1 base, leaving a gap of 13 bases between them. The CDR3 runs 17 amino acids, cysteine and phenylalanine included. The read is trimmed to its CDR3 DNA, 51 bases read in frame from base 1. In the germline V gene, CDR1 corresponds to SGHRS and CDR2 to YFSETQ. Library creation used PCR. TCRdb records Illumina HiSeq 2500 as the sequencer. TCR library preparation used molecular barcoding, with unique molecular identifiers applied to normalize quantification of the TCRbeta repertoire. The public reads were reanalyzed by TCRdb: fastp trimming at Q25, MiXCR alignment, in-frame beta chains only. Rows merge per CDR3 protein into single entries with the most common DNA and genes. Across this sample there are roughly 500,000 distinct CDR3 sequences, with around 20% seen only once. Jointly, the top ten make up 3.3% of the sample.

This entry is derived from a study of T-cell reconstitution after alpha-beta-depleted transplantation in children (dated by TCRdb to 2015 to 2016). A note on the overall study: Using TCR repertoire profiling, the study followed T-cell immune reconstitution in a quantitative way in children after TCRalphabeta/CD19-depleted allogeneic hematopoietic cell transplantation.

This sample comprised PBMCs from the stem cell graft donor, obtained from the stem cell graft. The sequence joins TRBV5-1 to TRBJ2-2; the D element might be TRBD1 or TRBD2, as each aligns at 5 bases. This TCR derives from a human donor who donated a stem cell graft to a child with acute lymphoblastic leukemia. The nucleotide sequence reads as follows: TGCGCCAGCAGCTTGGAAAGAGGGGCGATGAACACCGGGGAGCTGTTTTTT. Translation gives CASSLERGAMNTGELFF.